The 21 T cell receptor beta chains reported below all come from one sample, sequenced in a study of blood T cells in healthy people across ages. Primed by a sample-barcoded 5' primer and a J-beta primer mix, a second PCR proceeded for 7 to 11 cycles. MiXCR, applied by TCRdb to the 5' RACE reads, yields one record per CDR3 protein. In the table there are fewer than 2,000,000 distinct CDR3 sequences, around 40% of which are singletons. The sample was blood. All receptors derive from a human donor in good health.

The table lists this clonotype with a few counts. A much larger clone lies one base from this, so it may be a read error. This chain links TRBV28 with TRBJ2-7; 7 bases match TRBD1. After removal of 7 bases from V and 1 base from J, the junction contained 4 bases not matched to a gene. The CDR3 is 13 amino acids. From germline, CDR1 is MDHEN and CDR2 SYDVKM. The CDR3 sequence is CASTPGQSYEQYF. DNA of the CDR3: TGTGCCAGCACCCCGGGACAGTCCTACGAGCAGTACTTC.

This clonotype was counted a few times. V and J are TRBV7-2 and TRBJ2-6; D is ambiguous. The CDR3 is 13 residues long. Germline CDR1 and CDR2: SGHTA and FQGNSA. Trimming took 0 bases from V and 11 from J, leaving 8 bases between them. The CDR3 nucleotides are TGTGCCAGCAGCTTAGCAGGGTTGGACGTCCTGACTTTC. Amino acids: CASSLAGLDVLTF.

The chain couples TRBV4-1 to TRBJ2-1; 10 bases align to TRBD2. The CDR3 has 17 amino acids. Trimming at V came to 0 bases and at J to 5 bases, leaving 7 bases not matched to a gene. Germline V lookup: CDR1 MGHRA, CDR2 YSYEKL. The CDR3 coding sequence is TGCGCCAGCAGCCAAGATCCAGGACTAGCGGCCGACAATGAGCAGTTCTTC. Translation gives CASSQDPGLAADNEQFF.

This clonotype has a single count. This chain connects TRBV4-2 to TRBJ2-7, with a tentative D call TRBD1 (6 bases). V shed 3 bases and J shed 3 bases, with 18 bases lying between them. There are 16 residues in the CDR3. In germline, CDR1 is LGHNA, CDR2 YNFKEQ. In nucleotides, the CDR3 is TGTGCCAGCAGCCAGTACCTAGGGGGAACTAGCTACGAGCAGTACTTC. It encodes CASSQYLGGTSYEQYF.

V gene TRBV29-1 combines with J gene TRBJ1-2; a possible D gene is TRBD1 (5 bases). The V gene lost 0 bases and the J gene lost 8 bases, with 7 bases spanning the gap. CDR3 size: 11 residues. Germline V CDR1 and CDR2: SQVTM, ANQGSEA. The CDR3 DNA reads TGCAGCGTTGAAGAGGGGCAGGGCTACACCTTC. Its translation: CSVEEGQGYTF.

This chain joins TRBV29-1 and TRBJ2-2; D assignment may be TRBD1 or TRBD2 (6 bases each). The germline CDR1 and CDR2 sequences are SQVTM and ANQGSEA. V lost 6 bases, J lost 0 bases, and 14 bases lay in between. The CDR3 totals 15 residues. CDR3 sequence: CSVRGAGSNTGELFF. CDR3 nucleotide sequence: TGCAGCGTAAGGGGGGCGGGATCGAACACCGGGGAGCTGTTTTTT.

This chain links TRBV18 with TRBJ1-2, with D perhaps matching TRBD1 (5 bases). From germline, CDR1 is KGHSH and CDR2 LQKENI. The germline V and J ends were trimmed by 2 bases and 4 bases, with 20 bases remaining between them. This CDR3 has 17 amino acids. The DNA of the CDR3 is TGTGCCAGCTCACCAGGGGGTAGCCTCGGGGCCTCCTATGGCTACACCTTC. It specifies CASSPGGSLGASYGYTF.

The genes are TRBV4-2 and TRBJ2-7; no clear D gene. This CDR3 comprises 14 residues. The ends were cut back, 0 bases at V and 3 bases at J, with 9 bases in the middle. The germline V gene encodes CDR1 LGHNA and CDR2 YNFKEQ. CDR3 loop: CASSQEYRRYEQYF. The CDR3, as DNA: TGTGCCAGCAGCCAAGAGTACAGACGCTACGAGCAGTACTTC.

This sequence joins TRBV10-2 and TRBJ2-7; the D is unclear. The J call may be in error: the DNA end matches TRBJ2-5 better. This CDR3 spans 15 amino acids. CDR1 and CDR2 from the germline V gene are WSHSY and SAAADI. The CDR3 here is CASSEGPGRLETQYF. The CDR3 region has the DNA TGCGCCAGCAGTGAGGGTCCGGGCCGTCTGGAGACCCAGTACTTC.

This clonotype was seen more than once but under ten times. This chain joins TRBV12-5 and TRBJ1-5, with unresolved D. The V gene lost 1 base and the J gene lost 4 bases, with 8 bases spanning the gap. Germline loops: CDR1 LGHNT, CDR2 FRNRAP. The CDR3 is made up of 14 amino acids. The CDR3, as DNA: TGTGCTAGTGGTTTGGAGACACCTAATCAGCCCCAGCATTTT. Encoded protein: CASGLETPNQPQHF.

The chain uses TRBV2 and TRBJ1-2; maybe TRBD1 (5 bases). V lost 6 bases to trimming and J lost 8 bases, with 16 bases between them. Germline loops: CDR1 SNHLY, CDR2 FYNNEI. CDR3 length equals 13 residues. The CDR3 coding sequence is TGTGCCAGCAGGGGTTGGGGGATGAGAGGCTACACCTTC. It codes for CASRGWGMRGYTF. Looking up the rest from reference TRBV2 and TRBJ1-2 gives the full variable domain: EPEVTQTPSHQVTQMGQEVILRCVPISNHLYFYWYRQILGQKVEFLVSFYNNEISEKSEIFDDQFSVERPDGSNFTLKIRSTKLEDSAMYFCASRGWGMRGYTFGSGTRLTVV.

This clonotype was recorded at least ten times. This chain uses TRBV6-6 with TRBJ1-2, with 7 bases aligning to TRBD1. The CDR3 is 11 amino acids. The J segment lost 8 bases and the V segment lost 6 bases, leaving 3 bases of the junction unmatched. Germline assignment: CDR1 MNHNY and CDR2 SVGAGI (reference sequence). The CDR3: CASRQGGGYTF. In DNA form, the CDR3 reads TGTGCCAGCAGGCAGGGGGGAGGCTACACCTTC.

V usage is TRBV11-2 and J usage is TRBJ2-1, with D tentatively TRBD2 (6 bases). Germline CDR1 SGHAT, CDR2 FQNNGV. V gave up 5 bases and J gave up 8 bases, with 16 bases separating them. This CDR3 has 14 residues. The CDR3 sequence is CASSRSGGFDEQFF. The CDR3 bases are TGTGCCAGCAGCCGCAGCGGAGGGTTCGATGAGCAGTTCTTC.

This clonotype was seen once. A much larger clone is a single base away; this may be a read error. The chain employs TRBV12-3 or TRBV12-4 and TRBJ2-7; D remains unclear. The CDR3 contains 11 residues. V was pared by 11 bases and J by 6 bases, with 14 bases between. This CDR3 is CAAKIGSEQYF. CDR3 sequence (DNA): TGTGCCGCCAAGATCGGTAGCGAGCAGTACTTC.

V is TRBV28 and J is TRBJ1-5; 9 nucleotides align to TRBD1. Germline lookup yields CDR1 MDHEN and CDR2 SYDVKM. The length of the CDR3 is 15 residues. With 7 bases clipped from V and 7 bases from J, the junction kept 11 bases outside the gene matches. The CDR3 DNA reads as TGTGCCAGCACTCCTGCCGGGACAGGGTTACAGCCCCAGCATTTT. The encoded protein is CASTPAGTGLQPQHF.

This clonotype was seen a few times. The CDR3, as DNA: TGTGCCAGCATCGACGATAGCGGGGGGCGGTACGAGCAGTACTTC. Translating it yields CASIDDSGGRYEQYF. The chain links TRBV6-2 or TRBV6-3 to TRBJ2-7, with 10 bases aligning to TRBD2. Per the germline V gene, CDR1 is MNHEY and CDR2 is SVGEGT. CDR3 length equals 15 residues. Trimming took 7 bases from V and 4 from J; bases not matched to a gene: 10.

A remark on this clonotype: This clone may be a read error of a much larger clone one base away. V and J are TRBV6-2 or TRBV6-3 and TRBJ2-6; 9 bases are a match to TRBD2. CDR3 size: 19 residues. Germline V gene sequence: CDR1 MNHEY, CDR2 SVGEGT. V shed 2 bases and J 3 bases; nucleotides not matched to a gene: 11. The DNA of the CDR3 is TGTGCCAGCAGTTACACGGTCGATAGCGGGGGTGATGGGGCCAACGTCCTGACTTTC. Translating gives CASSYTVDSGGDGANVLTF.

This clonotype was picked up one time. The chain links TRBV5-6 to TRBJ1-4; D gene uncertain. The CDR3 sequence is 14 residues long. Germline assignment: CDR1 SGHDT and CDR2 YYEEEE. With 4 bases removed from V and 3 bases from J, the gap between germline ends came to 10 bases. The DNA of the CDR3 is TGTGCCAGCAGCCATCAAGGGCCTAATGAAAAACTGTTTTTT. Its protein is CASSHQGPNEKLFF.

This clonotype was detected a few times. The chain is built from TRBV29-1 and TRBJ2-7, with 7 bases aligning to TRBD1. V dropped 6 bases and J dropped 3; count of bases not matched to a gene: 8. The CDR3 is made up of 13 amino acids. From germline, CDR1 is SQVTM and CDR2 ANQGSEA. The CDR3 sequence: CSVGRGGFYEQYF. The CDR3 DNA reads TGCAGCGTGGGGAGAGGGGGCTTCTACGAGCAGTACTTC.

This chain links TRBV7-2 with TRBJ2-1, with D perhaps TRBD1 (6 bases). CDR3 length: 18 amino acids. Germline lookup yields CDR1 SGHTA and CDR2 FQGNSA. The ends were cut back, 5 bases at V and 2 bases at J, with 22 bases in the middle. CDR3 DNA sequence: TGTGCCAGCAGCGTGGGGACGTCGTGGGGGCCAACCTACAATGAGCAGTTCTTC. Translation: CASSVGTSWGPTYNEQFF.

The genes are TRBV25-1 and TRBJ1-2; D is unresolved. The germline V gene has CDR1 MGHDK and CDR2 SYGVNS. Trimming shortened V by 1 base and J by 0 bases, and 9 bases separated the two germline ends. The CDR3 is 15 residues long. The CDR3 region is CASSEFGMTNYGYTF. The CDR3, as DNA: TGTGCCAGCAGTGAATTTGGTATGACTAACTATGGCTACACCTTC.